The following is a TCR beta chain sequence with its context. Its target is not known. This sample is drawn from a study of lymphopenia after photon versus proton radiotherapy. Study results and limitations: After the lymphocyte nadir, photon-treated repertoires showed oligoclonal expansion, especially of CD8+ Temra cells. A bigger post-nadir fall in TCR diversity correlated inversely with survival time in deceased patients. Better survival with proton therapy was suggested as possible, not demonstrated. Under photons, naive T cells and diversity fell while effector/memory populations rose.

The J segment lost 4 bases and the V segment lost 2 bases, leaving 4 bases of the junction unmatched. The germline V gene has CDR1 GTSNPN and CDR2 SVGIG (reference sequence). The CDR3 runs 14 residues. Sequenced by immunoSEQ multiplex PCR; TCRdb stores in-frame clones only, minus some. Of about 65,000 clones in the sample, more than 75% are singletons; the top ten hold under 14%. The receptor was isolated from a man at least 80 years old with esophageal cancer. The input for sequencing was peripheral blood, taken from a patient treated with proton-based radiotherapy. This chain links TRBV30 with TRBJ1-2, with TRBD1 identical over 10 bases. CDR3 sequence: CAWSRDRGSYGYTF. The CDR3 DNA follows: TGTGCCTGGAGTAGGGACAGGGGATCCTATGGCTACACCTTC.